The T cell receptor beta chain under discussion was sequenced for a study of T-cell memory formation after mild COVID-19. Turning to the study itself: The TCR clusters were mostly specific to one donor.

Trimming removed 3 bases at V and 5 bases at J, with 21 bases between. CDR1 is GTSNPN and CDR2 is SVGIG in the germline V gene (reference sequence). This CDR3 is 16 amino acids long. TCRdb re-derived calls from the 5' RACE reads in MiXCR, one entry per CDR3 protein. Of about 44,000 distinct CDR3 sequences in the sample, around 6.6% were seen once. This receptor was identified in an adult who had mild COVID-19 (a few samples of this study predate the infection). Cell type and time point are not known. Sequenced input: PBMCs or a T cell subset sorted from them (not recorded which). The V call is TRBV30, the J call TRBJ2-3; D is possibly TRBD2 (5 bases). The CDR3 nucleotides are TGTGCCTGGAGAAAAGCCCCGGGATACGCTGTAGATACGCAGTATTTT. It specifies CAWRKAPGYAVDTQYF.